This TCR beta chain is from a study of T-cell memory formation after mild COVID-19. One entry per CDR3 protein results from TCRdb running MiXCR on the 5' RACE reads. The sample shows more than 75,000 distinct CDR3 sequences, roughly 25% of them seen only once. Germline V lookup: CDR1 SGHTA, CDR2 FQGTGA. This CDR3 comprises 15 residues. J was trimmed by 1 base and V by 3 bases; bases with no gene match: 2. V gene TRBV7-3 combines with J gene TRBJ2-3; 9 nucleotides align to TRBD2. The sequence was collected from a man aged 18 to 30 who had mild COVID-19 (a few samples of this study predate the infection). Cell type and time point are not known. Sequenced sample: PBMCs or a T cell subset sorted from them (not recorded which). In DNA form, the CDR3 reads TGTGCCAGCAGCTTTTTAGCGGGGGGCACAGATACGCAGTATTTT. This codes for CASSFLAGGTDTQYF.